Described below is a single T cell receptor beta chain sequence and its context. Germline values: CDR1 MGHRA, CDR2 YSYEKL. The CDR3 is made up of 17 amino acids. Between the trimmed V and J ends, which lost 3 bases and 5 bases, there was a span of 19 bases. This sample was included in a study of blood T cell repertoires in COVID-19. Libraries were prepared by immunoSEQ multiplex PCR; TCRdb keeps only in-frame clonotypes and omits some of them. The data contain roughly 500,000 clones, 75% to 90% of them singletons. This chain uses TRBV4-1 with TRBJ1-4; D remains ambiguous. The material sequenced was peripheral blood. This receptor was taken from a human donor in a cohort sampled during active COVID-19. The CDR3 here is CASSHGETRRSNEKLFF. In DNA form, the CDR3 reads TGCGCCAGCAGCCACGGGGAGACACGCCGAAGCAATGAAAAACTGTTTTTT.